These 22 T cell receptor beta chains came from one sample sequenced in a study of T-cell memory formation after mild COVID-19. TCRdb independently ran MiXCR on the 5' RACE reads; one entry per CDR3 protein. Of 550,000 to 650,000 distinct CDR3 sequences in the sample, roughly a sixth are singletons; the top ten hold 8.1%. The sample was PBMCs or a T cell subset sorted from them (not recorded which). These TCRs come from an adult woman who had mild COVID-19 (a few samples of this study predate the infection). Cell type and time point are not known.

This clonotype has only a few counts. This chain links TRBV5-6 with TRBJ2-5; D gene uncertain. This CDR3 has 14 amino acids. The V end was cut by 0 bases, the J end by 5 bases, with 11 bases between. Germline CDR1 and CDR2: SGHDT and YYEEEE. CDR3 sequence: CASSLGTIPETQYF. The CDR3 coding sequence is TGTGCCAGCAGCTTGGGCACAATCCCCGAGACCCAGTACTTC.

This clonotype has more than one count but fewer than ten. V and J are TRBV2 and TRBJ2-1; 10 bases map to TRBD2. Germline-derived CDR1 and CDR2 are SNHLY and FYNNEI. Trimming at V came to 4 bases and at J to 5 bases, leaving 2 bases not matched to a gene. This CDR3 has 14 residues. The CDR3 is CASSAGLADNEQFF. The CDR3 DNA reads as TGTGCCAGCAGTGCCGGACTAGCGGACAATGAGCAGTTCTTC.

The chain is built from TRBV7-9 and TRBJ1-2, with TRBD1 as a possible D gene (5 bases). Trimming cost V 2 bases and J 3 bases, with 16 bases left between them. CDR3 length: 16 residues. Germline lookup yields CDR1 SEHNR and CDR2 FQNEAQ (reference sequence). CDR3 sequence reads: CASSLFWQGGDYGYTF. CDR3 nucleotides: TGTGCCAGCAGCTTATTTTGGCAGGGAGGCGACTATGGCTACACCTTC. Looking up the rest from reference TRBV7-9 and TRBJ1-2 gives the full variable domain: DTGVSQNPRHKITKRGQNVTFRCDPISEHNRLYWYRQTLGQGPEFLTYFQNEAQLEKSRLLSDRFSAERPKGSFSTLEIQRTEQGDSAMYLCASSLFWQGGDYGYTFGSGTRLTVV.

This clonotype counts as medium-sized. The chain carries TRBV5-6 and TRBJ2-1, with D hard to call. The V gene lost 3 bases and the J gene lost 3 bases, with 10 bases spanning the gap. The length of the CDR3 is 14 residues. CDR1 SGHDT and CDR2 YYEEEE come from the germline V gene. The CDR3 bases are TGTGCCAGCAGCTCCGACGGTAGCTACAATGAGCAGTTCTTC. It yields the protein CASSSDGSYNEQFF.

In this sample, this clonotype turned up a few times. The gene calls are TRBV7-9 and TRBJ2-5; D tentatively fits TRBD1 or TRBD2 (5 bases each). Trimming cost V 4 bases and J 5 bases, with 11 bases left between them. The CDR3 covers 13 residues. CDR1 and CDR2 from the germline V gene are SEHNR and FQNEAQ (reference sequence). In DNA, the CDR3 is TGTGCCAGCAGCTATGGGGGAGAGGAGACCCAGTACTTC. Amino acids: CASSYGGEETQYF.

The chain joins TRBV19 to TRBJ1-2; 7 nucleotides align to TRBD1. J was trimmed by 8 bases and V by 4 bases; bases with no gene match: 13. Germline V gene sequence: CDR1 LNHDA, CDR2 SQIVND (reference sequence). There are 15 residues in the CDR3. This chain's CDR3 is CASSTQGQRPVGYTF. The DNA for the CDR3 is TGTGCCAGTAGTACCCAGGGACAGCGACCGGTCGGCTACACCTTC.

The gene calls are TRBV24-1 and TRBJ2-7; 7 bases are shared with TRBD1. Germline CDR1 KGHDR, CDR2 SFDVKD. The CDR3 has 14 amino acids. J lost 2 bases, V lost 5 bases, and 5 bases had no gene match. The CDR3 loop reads CATSATGVAYEQYF. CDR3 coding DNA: TGTGCCACCAGTGCTACAGGGGTGGCCTACGAGCAGTACTTC.

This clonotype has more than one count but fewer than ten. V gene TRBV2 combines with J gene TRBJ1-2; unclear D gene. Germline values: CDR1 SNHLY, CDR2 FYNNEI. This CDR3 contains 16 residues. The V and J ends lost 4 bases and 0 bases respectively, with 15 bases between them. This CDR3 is CASSGNKAGTNYGYTF. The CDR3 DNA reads TGTGCCAGCAGTGGAAACAAGGCCGGGACTAACTATGGCTACACCTTC.

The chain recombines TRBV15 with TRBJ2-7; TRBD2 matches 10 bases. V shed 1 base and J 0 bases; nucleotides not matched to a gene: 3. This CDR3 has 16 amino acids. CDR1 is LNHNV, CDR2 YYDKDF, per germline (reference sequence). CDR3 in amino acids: CATSRGLAGSSYEQYF. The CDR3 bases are TGTGCCACCAGCAGAGGACTAGCGGGTTCCTCCTACGAGCAGTACTTC.

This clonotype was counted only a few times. The CDR3 sequence: CASRLTSAPTGELFF. DNA for the CDR3: TGTGCCAGCAGACTGACTAGCGCCCCGACCGGGGAGCTGTTTTTT. The V gene is TRBV7-3, the J gene TRBJ2-2; 8 nucleotides line up with TRBD2. Trimming removed 6 bases from V and 5 bases from J; junction bases left unmatched: 8. Germline CDR1 and CDR2: SGHTA and FQGTGA. CDR3 length: 15 amino acids.

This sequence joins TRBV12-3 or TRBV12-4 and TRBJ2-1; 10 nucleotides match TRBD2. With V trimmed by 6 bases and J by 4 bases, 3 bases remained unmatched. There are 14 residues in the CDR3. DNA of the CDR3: TGTGCCAGCAGGAGCGGGGGGGCGTACAATGAGCAGTTCTTC. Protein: CASRSGGAYNEQFF.

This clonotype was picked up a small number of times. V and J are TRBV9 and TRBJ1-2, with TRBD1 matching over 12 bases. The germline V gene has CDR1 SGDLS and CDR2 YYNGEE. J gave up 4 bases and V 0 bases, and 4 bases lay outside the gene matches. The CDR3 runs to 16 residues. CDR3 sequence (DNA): TGTGCCAGCAGCGTAGCGGGGACAGGGGGCCTCTATGGCTACACCTTC. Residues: CASSVAGTGGLYGYTF.

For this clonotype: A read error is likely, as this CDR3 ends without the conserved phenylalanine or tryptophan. CDR3 amino acids: CASSSGQAYGYTL. Here the CDR3 DNA reads TGTGCCAGCAGCTCGGGACAGGCGTATGGCTACACCTTA. This chain uses TRBV7-9 with TRBJ1-2; 8 bases map to TRBD1. There are 13 residues in the CDR3. Per germline, CDR1 SEHNR and CDR2 FQNEAQ (reference sequence). Trimming removed 4 bases from V and 5 bases from J; junction bases left unmatched: 3.

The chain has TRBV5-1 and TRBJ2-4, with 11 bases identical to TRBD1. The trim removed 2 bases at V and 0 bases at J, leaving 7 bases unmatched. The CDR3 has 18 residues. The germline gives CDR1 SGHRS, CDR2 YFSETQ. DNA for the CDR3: TGCGCCAGCAGCTTCGGGACAGGGGGTTCCGGAGCCAAAAACATTCAGTACTTC. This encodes CASSFGTGGSGAKNIQYF.

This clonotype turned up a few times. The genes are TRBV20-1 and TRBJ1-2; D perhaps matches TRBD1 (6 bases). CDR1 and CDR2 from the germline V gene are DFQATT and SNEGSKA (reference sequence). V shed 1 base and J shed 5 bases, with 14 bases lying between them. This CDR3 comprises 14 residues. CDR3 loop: CSARAGGGGYGYTF. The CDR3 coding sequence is TGCAGTGCTAGAGCCGGGGGCGGAGGGTATGGCTACACCTTC.

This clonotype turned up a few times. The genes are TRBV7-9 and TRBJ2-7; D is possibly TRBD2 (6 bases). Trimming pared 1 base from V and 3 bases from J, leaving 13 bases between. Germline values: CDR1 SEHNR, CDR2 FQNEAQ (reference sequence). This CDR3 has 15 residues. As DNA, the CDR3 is TGTGCCAGCAGCTTAGGGGCGGGAAGCCTCTACGAGCAGTACTTC. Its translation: CASSLGAGSLYEQYF.

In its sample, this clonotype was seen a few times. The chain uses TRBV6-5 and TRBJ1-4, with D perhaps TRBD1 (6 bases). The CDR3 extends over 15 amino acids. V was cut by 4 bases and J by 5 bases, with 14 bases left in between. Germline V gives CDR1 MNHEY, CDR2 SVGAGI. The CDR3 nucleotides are TGTGCCAGCAGTTTCCTTAATACAGGGAATGAAAAACTGTTTTTT. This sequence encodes CASSFLNTGNEKLFF.

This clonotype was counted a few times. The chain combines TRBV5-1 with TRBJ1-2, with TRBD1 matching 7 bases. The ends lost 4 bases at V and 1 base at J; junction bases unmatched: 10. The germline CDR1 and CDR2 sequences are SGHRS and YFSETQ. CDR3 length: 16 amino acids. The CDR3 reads CASSVLIRGDNYGYTF. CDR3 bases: TGCGCCAGCAGCGTGCTGATCAGGGGGGATAACTATGGCTACACCTTC.

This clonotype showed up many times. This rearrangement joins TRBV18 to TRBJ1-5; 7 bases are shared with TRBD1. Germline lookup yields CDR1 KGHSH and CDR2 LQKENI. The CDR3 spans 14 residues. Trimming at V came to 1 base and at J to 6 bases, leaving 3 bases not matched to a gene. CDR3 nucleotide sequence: TGTGCCAGCTCACCACAGGGGGCAGGTCAGCCCCAGCATTTT. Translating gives CASSPQGAGQPQHF.

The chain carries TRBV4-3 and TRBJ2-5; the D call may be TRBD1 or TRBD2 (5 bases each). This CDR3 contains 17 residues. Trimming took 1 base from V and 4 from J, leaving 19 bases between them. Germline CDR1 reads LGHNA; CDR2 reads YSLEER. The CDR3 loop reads CASSQVYAQGGGETQYF. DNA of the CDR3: TGCGCCAGCAGCCAAGTTTATGCGCAGGGTGGGGGAGAGACCCAGTACTTC.

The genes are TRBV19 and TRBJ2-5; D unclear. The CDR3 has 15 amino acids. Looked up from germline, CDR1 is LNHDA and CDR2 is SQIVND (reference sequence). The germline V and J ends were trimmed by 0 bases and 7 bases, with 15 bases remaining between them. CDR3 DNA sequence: TGTGCCAGTAGTATAGATGATCGATGGGGTAGGACCCAGTACTTC. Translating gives CASSIDDRWGRTQYF.

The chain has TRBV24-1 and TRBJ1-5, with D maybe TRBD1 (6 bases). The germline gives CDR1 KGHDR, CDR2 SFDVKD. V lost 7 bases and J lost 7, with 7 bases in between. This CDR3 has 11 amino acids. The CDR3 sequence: CATSGGQPQHF. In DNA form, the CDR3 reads TGTGCCACCAGCGGGGGCCAGCCCCAGCATTTT.